This TCR beta chain was captured by sequencing in a study of shared clonotypes between healthy human individuals. The study ran the assay at deep level. TCRdb's table, derived via immunoSEQ multiplex PCR, lists solely in-frame clones and lacks some. The sample has approximately 530,000 clones, approximately 94% seen once; the top ten hold about 0.067%. V lost 1 base to trimming and J lost 5 bases, with 6 bases between them. This CDR3 has 13 residues. In germline, CDR1 is LNHNV, CDR2 YYDKDF (reference sequence). A split of CD4+ cells into CD45RA+ naive and CD45RA-negative memory subsets was performed. This receptor was taken from a woman in her twenties or thirties in good health. Source material: naive CD4+ T cells sorted from blood. Subset meaning: CD45RA+ positively selected. The chain carries TRBV15 and TRBJ1-5; D not certain. DNA for the CDR3: TGTGCCACCAGCAGAGTTTATTATCAGCCCCAGCATTTT. Its translation: CATSRVYYQPQHF.